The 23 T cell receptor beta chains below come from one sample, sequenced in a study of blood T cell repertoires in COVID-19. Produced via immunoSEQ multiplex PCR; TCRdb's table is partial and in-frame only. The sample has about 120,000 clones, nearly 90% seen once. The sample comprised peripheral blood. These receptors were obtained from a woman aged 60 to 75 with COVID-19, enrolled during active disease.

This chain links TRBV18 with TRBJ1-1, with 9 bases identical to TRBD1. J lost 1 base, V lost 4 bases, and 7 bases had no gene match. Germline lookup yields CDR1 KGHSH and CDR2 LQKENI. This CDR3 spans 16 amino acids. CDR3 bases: TGTGCCAGCTCACTAGGGACAGGGCGGGCGAACACTGAAGCTTTCTTT. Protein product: CASSLGTGRANTEAFF.

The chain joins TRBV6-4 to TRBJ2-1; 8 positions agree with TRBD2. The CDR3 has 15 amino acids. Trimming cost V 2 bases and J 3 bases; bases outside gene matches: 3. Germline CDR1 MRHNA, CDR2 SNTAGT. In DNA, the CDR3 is TGTGCCAGCAGTGACGGCGGGGGGAGCTACAATGAGCAGTTCTTC. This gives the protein CASSDGGGSYNEQFF.

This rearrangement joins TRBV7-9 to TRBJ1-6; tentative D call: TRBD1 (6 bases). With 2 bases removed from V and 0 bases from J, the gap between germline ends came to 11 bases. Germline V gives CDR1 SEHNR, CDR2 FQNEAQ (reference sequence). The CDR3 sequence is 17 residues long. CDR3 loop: CASSLLTGSSYNSPLHF. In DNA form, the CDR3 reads TGTGCCAGCAGCTTACTTACAGGGAGCTCCTATAATTCACCCCTCCACTTT.

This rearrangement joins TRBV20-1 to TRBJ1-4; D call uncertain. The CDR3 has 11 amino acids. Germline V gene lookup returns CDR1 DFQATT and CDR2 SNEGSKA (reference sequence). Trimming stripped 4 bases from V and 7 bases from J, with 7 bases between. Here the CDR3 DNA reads TGCAGTGCTACGGGTGTTGAAAAACTGTTTTTT. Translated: CSATGVEKLFF.

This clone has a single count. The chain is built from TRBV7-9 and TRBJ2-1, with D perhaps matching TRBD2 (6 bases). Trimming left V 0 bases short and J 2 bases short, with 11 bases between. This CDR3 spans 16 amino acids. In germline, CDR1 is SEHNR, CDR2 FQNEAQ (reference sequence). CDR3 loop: CASSLAQGGPYNEQFF. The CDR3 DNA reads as TGTGCCAGCAGCTTAGCCCAGGGAGGTCCCTACAATGAGCAGTTCTTC.

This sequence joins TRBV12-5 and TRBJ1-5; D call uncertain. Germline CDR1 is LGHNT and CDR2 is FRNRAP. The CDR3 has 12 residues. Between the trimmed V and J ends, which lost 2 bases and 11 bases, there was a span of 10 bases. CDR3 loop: CASGLSREAQHF. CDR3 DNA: TGTGCTAGTGGTTTGTCGCGGGAAGCCCAGCATTTT.

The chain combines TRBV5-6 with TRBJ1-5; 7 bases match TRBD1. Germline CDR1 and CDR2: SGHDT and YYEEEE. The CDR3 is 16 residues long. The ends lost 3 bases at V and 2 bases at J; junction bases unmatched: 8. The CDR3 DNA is TGTGCCAGCAGCTGGACTGGGACAGTGGGCAATCAGCCCCAGCATTTT. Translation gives CASSWTGTVGNQPQHF.

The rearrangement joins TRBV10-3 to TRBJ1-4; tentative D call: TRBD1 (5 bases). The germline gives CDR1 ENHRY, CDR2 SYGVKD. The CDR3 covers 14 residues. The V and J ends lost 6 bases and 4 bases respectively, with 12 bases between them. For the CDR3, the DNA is TGTGCCATCAGCCCCGGGGGAGGTAATGAAAAACTGTTTTTT. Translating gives CAISPGGGNEKLFF.

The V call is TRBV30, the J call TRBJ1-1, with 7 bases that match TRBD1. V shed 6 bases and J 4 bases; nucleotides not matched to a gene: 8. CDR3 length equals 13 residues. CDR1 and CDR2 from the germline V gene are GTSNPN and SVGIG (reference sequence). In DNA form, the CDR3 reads TGTGCCTGCTGCGGCAGGGGGAGCACTGAAGCTTTCTTT. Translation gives CACCGRGSTEAFF.

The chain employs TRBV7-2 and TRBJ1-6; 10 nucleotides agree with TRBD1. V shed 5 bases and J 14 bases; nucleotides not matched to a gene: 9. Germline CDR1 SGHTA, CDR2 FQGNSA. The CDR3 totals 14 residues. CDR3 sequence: CASSHRTGGKALHF. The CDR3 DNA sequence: TGTGCCAGCAGCCACCGGACAGGGGGTAAGGCCCTCCACTTT.

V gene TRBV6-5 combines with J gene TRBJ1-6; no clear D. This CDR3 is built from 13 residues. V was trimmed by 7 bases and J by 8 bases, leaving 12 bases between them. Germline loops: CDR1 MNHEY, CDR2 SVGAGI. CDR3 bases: TGTGCCAGCACGACGATTCAGGATTCACCCCTCCACTTT. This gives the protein CASTTIQDSPLHF.

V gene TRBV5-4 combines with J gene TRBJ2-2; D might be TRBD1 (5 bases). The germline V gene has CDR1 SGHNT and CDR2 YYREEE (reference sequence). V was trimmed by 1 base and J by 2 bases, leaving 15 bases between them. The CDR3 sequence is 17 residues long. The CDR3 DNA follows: TGTGCCAGCAGCTTGCCTGGGGCGGTACAAAACACCGGGGAGCTGTTTTTT. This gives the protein CASSLPGAVQNTGELFF.

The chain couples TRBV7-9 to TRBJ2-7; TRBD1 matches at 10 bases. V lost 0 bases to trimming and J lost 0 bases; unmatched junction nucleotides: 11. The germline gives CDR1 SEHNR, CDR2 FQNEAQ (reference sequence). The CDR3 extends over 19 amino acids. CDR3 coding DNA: TGTGCCAGCAGCTTAGCAGGGGGACAGGGGCTTACCGACTCCTACGAGCAGTACTTC. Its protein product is CASSLAGGQGLTDSYEQYF.

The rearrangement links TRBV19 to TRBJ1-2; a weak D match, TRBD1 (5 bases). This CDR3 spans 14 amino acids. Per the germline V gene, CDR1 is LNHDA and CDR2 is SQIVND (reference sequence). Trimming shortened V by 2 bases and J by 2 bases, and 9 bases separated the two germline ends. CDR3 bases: TGTGCCAGTAGTATACAGGGCAGAAACTATGGCTACACCTTC. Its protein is CASSIQGRNYGYTF. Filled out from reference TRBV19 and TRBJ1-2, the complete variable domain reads DGGITQSPKYLFRKEGQNVTLSCEQNLNHDAMYWYRQDPGQGLRLIYYSQIVNDFQKGDIAEGYSVSREKKESFPLTVTSAQKNPTAFYLCASSIQGRNYGYTFGSGTRLTVV.

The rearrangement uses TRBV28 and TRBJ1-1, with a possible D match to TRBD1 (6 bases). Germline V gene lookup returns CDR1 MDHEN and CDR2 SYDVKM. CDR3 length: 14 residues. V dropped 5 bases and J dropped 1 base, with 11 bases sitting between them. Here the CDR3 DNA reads TGTGCCAGCAGTCCCCCGACAGGGAACACTGAAGCTTTCTTT. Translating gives CASSPPTGNTEAFF.

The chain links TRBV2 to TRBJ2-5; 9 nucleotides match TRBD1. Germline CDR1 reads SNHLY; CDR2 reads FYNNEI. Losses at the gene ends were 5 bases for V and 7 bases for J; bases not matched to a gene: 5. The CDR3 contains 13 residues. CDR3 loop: CASSTGGGVTQYF. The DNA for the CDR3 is TGTGCCAGCAGTACAGGGGGCGGTGTGACCCAGTACTTC.

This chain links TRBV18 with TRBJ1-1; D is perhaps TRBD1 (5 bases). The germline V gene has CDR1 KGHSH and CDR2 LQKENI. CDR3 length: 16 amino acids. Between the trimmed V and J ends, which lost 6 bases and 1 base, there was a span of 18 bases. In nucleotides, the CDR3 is TGTGCCAGCTCTCGGGACCTCCGGAGGGGGAACACTGAAGCTTTCTTT. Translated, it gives CASSRDLRRGNTEAFF.

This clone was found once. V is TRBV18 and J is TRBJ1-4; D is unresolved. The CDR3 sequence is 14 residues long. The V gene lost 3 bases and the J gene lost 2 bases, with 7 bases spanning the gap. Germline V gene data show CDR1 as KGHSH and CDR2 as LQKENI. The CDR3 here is CASSPTLTNEKLFF. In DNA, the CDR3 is TGTGCCAGCTCACCGACACTGACTAATGAAAAACTGTTTTTT.

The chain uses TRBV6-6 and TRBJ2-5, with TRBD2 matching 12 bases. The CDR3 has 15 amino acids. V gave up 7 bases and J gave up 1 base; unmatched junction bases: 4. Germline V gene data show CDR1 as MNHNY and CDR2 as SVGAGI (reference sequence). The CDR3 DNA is TGTGCCAGCAAAACTAGCGGGGGGCCCCAAGAGACCCAGTACTTC. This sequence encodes CASKTSGGPQETQYF.

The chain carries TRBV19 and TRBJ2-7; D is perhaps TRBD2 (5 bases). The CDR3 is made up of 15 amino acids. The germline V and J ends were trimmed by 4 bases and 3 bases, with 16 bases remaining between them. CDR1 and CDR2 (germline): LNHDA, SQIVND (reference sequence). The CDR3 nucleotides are TGTGCCAGTAGTACCTACAGAGTGAGGGACTACGAGCAGTACTTC. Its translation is CASSTYRVRDYEQYF.

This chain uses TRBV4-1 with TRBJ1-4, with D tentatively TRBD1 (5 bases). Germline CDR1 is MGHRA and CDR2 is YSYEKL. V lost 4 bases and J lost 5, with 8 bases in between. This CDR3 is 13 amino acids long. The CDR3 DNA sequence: TGCGCCAGCAGCCCCAGGGCGAATGAAAAACTGTTTTTT. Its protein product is CASSPRANEKLFF.

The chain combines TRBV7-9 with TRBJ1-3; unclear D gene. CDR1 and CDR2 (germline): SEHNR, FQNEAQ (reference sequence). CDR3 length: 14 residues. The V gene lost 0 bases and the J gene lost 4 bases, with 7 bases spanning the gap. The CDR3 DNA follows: TGTGCCAGCAGCTTAGCCCGTGCGGGAAACACCATATATTTT. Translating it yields CASSLARAGNTIYF.

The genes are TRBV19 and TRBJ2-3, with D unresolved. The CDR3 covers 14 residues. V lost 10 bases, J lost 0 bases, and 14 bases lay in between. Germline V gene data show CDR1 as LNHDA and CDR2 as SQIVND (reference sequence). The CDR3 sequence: CATKRYASTDTQYF. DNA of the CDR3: TGTGCCACCAAGCGATATGCTAGCACAGATACGCAGTATTTT.